This T cell receptor (beta chain) originates from a study of T-cell reconstitution after alpha-beta-depleted transplantation in children. Broader study findings: Hyperexpanded clones declined; after one year, newly produced T cells mostly supplied diversity. Several hundred expanded graft clones reportedly supplied alpha-beta T cells about two months after transplant. Surviving thymic progenitors and recipient T cells were the source of high TCRbeta diversity at day 60 in some patients.

This clonotype was detected once. Its antigen remains unknown. A much larger clone sits a single nucleotide away, making a read error possible. TCRbeta library preparation incorporated unique molecular identifiers. MiXCR, applied by TCRdb to the PCR reads, yields one record per CDR3 protein. The sample consists of 600,000 to 800,000 distinct CDR3 sequences, around 12% of them appearing once. The receptor was isolated from a girl aged 2 to 10 with congenital amegakaryocytic thrombocytopenia, due to receive a stem cell transplant. Sequenced here: PBMCs, sampled before TCRalphabeta/CD19-depleted stem cell transplant.

As DNA, the CDR3 is TGTGTCAGTACCTGGGGCGCCTATAGCTCCTACAATGAGCAGTTCTTC. Encoded protein: CVSTWGAYSSYNEQFF. V gene TRBV12-3 or TRBV12-4 combines with J gene TRBJ2-1; TRBD1 is a possible D gene (5 bases). This CDR3 contains 16 residues.